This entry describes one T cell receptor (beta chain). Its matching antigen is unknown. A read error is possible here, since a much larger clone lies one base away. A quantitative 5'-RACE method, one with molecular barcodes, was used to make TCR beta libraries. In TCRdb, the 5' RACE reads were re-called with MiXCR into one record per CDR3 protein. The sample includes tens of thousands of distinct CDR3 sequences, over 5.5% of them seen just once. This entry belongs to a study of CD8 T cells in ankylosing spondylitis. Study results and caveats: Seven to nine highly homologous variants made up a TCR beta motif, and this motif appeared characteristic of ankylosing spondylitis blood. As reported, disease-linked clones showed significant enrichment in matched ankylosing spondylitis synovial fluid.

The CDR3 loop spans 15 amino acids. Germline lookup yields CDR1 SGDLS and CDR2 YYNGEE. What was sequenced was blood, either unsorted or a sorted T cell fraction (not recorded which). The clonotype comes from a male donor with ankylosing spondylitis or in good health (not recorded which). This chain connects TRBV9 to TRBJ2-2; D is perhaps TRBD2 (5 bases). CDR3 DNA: TGTGCCAGCAGCCATATGACTGCTAACACCGGGGAGCCGTTTTTT. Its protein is CASSHMTANTGEPFF. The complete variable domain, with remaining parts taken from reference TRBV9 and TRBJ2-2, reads DSGVTQTPKHLITATGQRVTLRCSPRSGDLSVYWYQQSLDQGLQFLIQYYNGEERAKGNILERFSAQQFPDLHSELNLSSLELGDSALYFCASSHMTANTGEPFFGEGSRLTVL.